A single sample gave rise to the 19 T cell receptor beta chains below, sequenced in a study of cytomegalovirus exposure and HLA in healthy donors. PCR employed 60 Vbeta and 13 Jbeta primers. TCRdb keeps only in-frame clones here, not all; method: immunoSEQ multiplex PCR. Among around 200,000 clones, less than 80% were seen once, and the ten largest hold 0.22%. Sequencing was performed on PBMCs. Receptor source: a girl aged 2-10 years in good health and CMV-seronegative.

V usage is TRBV21-1 and J usage is TRBJ1-6. TRBV21-1 is a known pseudogene. The CDR3 has 16 residues. The DNA for the CDR3 is TGTGCCAGCAGCAAAAAGGGGGGGCTATCGGATTCACCCCTCCACTTT. Its protein is CASSKKGGLSDSPLHF.

The chain joins TRBV11-2 to TRBJ1-3, with TRBD1 identical over 8 bases. This CDR3 has 14 residues. Unmatched junction bases numbered 5, after V lost 5 bases and J lost 5 bases. Germline-derived CDR1 and CDR2 are SGHAT and FQNNGV. The CDR3 loop reads CASSARDRRNTIYF. The CDR3 DNA is TGTGCCAGCAGCGCCCGGGACAGGAGAAACACCATATATTTT.

This clone showed up just once. CDR3 bases: TGTGCCAGCAGACTCGACAGCCACTATGGCTACACCTTC. The encoded protein is CASRLDSHYGYTF. V usage is TRBV6-1 and J usage is TRBJ1-2; weak D call: TRBD1 (5 bases). Between the trimmed V and J ends, which lost 6 bases and 3 bases, there was a span of 11 bases. Germline V lookup: CDR1 MNHNS, CDR2 SASEGT. The CDR3 sequence is 13 residues long.

This clone was counted only a few times. The chain joins TRBV5-1 to TRBJ2-1, with TRBD1 matching 8 bases. Germline V lookup: CDR1 SGHRS, CDR2 YFSETQ. J gave up 3 bases and V 0 bases, and 5 bases lay outside the gene matches. The length of the CDR3 is 16 residues. The CDR3 region is CASSLVQGAVYNEQFF. The CDR3 DNA is TGCGCCAGCAGCTTGGTTCAGGGGGCCGTCTACAATGAGCAGTTCTTC.

V usage is TRBV6-5 and J usage is TRBJ1-5; 7 nucleotides line up with TRBD1. Germline V gene lookup returns CDR1 MNHEY and CDR2 SVGAGI. The CDR3 has 14 residues. After removal of 4 bases from V and 4 bases from J, the junction contained 4 bases not matched to a gene. CDR3 sequence: CASSLGTANQPQHF. The CDR3 nucleotides are TGTGCCAGCAGTTTGGGGACAGCAAATCAGCCCCAGCATTTT.

This chain links TRBV30 with TRBJ2-3, with a weak D call TRBD1 (5 bases). V was shortened by 2 bases and J by 3 bases, with 9 bases between the two germline ends. The CDR3 has 13 residues. The germline gives CDR1 GTSNPN, CDR2 SVGIG (reference sequence). As DNA, the CDR3 is TGTGCCTGGAGTTCAGGGTTGACAGATACGCAGTATTTT. Its translation is CAWSSGLTDTQYF. The whole variable domain, filled in from reference TRBV30 and TRBJ2-3, reads SQTIHQWPATLVQPVGSPLSLECTVEGTSNPNLYWYRQAAGRGLQLLFYSVGIGQISSEVPQNLSASRPQDRQFILSSKKLLLSDSGFYLCAWSSGLTDTQYFGPGTRLTVL.

This clone was counted once. This chain connects TRBV14 to TRBJ1-2; 7 positions match TRBD1. Per germline, CDR1 SGHDN and CDR2 FVKESK. There are 13 residues in the CDR3. J gave up 6 bases and V 4 bases, and 5 bases lay outside the gene matches. This CDR3 is CASSPRQGDGYTF. CDR3 bases: TGTGCCAGCAGCCCTAGACAGGGTGATGGCTACACCTTC.

This clone was found a few times. The V gene is TRBV7-2, the J gene TRBJ2-7, with D possibly matching TRBD2 (5 bases). Germline V gene lookup returns CDR1 SGHTA and CDR2 FQGNSA. The CDR3 has 13 amino acids. Trimming removed 1 base at V and 7 bases at J, with 11 bases between. This CDR3 reads CASSLGGSREQYF. CDR3 coding DNA: TGTGCCAGCAGCTTAGGAGGGTCGCGGGAGCAGTACTTC.

In this sample, this clone turned up a few times. The chain has TRBV20-1 and TRBJ2-7; D is unresolved. Deletions cut 6 bases from V and 4 bases from J, with 10 bases between. Germline CDR1 is DFQATT and CDR2 is SNEGSKA (reference sequence). The CDR3 runs to 11 residues. The CDR3 sequence is CSALTGYEQYF. CDR3 nucleotides: TGCAGTGCCCTGACCGGGTACGAGCAGTACTTC.

The chain has TRBV7-9 and TRBJ2-3; weak D call: TRBD1 (5 bases). The CDR3 contains 13 residues. CDR1 and CDR2 (germline): SEHNR, FQNEAQ (reference sequence). V was trimmed by 2 bases and J by 3 bases, leaving 6 bases between them. The CDR3 region has the DNA TGTGCCAGCAGCTTATCAGGGACAGATACGCAGTATTTT. Translated: CASSLSGTDTQYF.

The rearrangement uses TRBV7-2 and TRBJ2-3; TRBD2 agrees at 12 bases. This CDR3 is built from 15 residues. Germline V lookup: CDR1 SGHTA, CDR2 FQGNSA. The V segment lost 2 bases and the J segment 12 bases; nucleotides outside the gene matches: 9. The CDR3 region is CASSLLLAGGQIQYF. Written as DNA, the CDR3 is TGTGCCAGCAGCTTACTTCTAGCGGGGGGGCAAATTCAGTATTTT.

A few counts support this clone. The V gene is TRBV7-3, the J gene TRBJ1-1; D is possibly TRBD1 (5 bases). Trimming cost V 1 base and J 11 bases, with 11 bases left between them. Germline CDR1 is SGHTA and CDR2 is FQGTGA. This CDR3 is built from 12 residues. CDR3 amino acids: CASSLIPGMAFF. The CDR3 DNA follows: TGTGCCAGCAGCTTAATTCCAGGGATGGCTTTCTTT.

The V and J genes are TRBV9 and TRBJ1-3; D is undetermined. V lost 1 base and J 0 bases, leaving 5 bases between the germline ends. This CDR3 comprises 14 residues. The germline gives CDR1 SGDLS, CDR2 YYNGEE. CDR3 sequence: CASSVQVSGNTIYF. DNA of the CDR3: TGTGCCAGCAGCGTACAGGTCTCTGGAAACACCATATATTTT.

The chain couples TRBV10-1 to TRBJ2-1; perhaps TRBD2 as D (5 bases). The CDR3 covers 13 residues. The germline CDR1 and CDR2 sequences are WNHNN and SYGVQD (reference sequence). Trimming removed 0 bases at V and 10 bases at J, with 10 bases between. CDR3 region: CASSESGGLEQFF. CDR3 coding DNA: TGCGCCAGCAGTGAGTCAGGAGGACTCGAGCAGTTCTTC.

V is TRBV9 and J is TRBJ2-5, with a tentative D call TRBD1 (5 bases). Germline CDR1 and CDR2: SGDLS and YYNGEE. Trimming shortened V by 3 bases and J by 0 bases, and 9 bases separated the two germline ends. This CDR3 contains 14 residues. The CDR3: CASSATGNQETQYF. CDR3 coding DNA: TGTGCCAGCAGCGCCACAGGTAACCAAGAGACCCAGTACTTC. The entire variable domain, with the rest obtained from reference TRBV9 and TRBJ2-5, is as follows: DSGVTQTPKHLITATGQRVTLRCSPRSGDLSVYWYQQSLDQGLQFLIQYYNGEERAKGNILERFSAQQFPDLHSELNLSSLELGDSALYFCASSATGNQETQYFGPGTRLLVL.

This clone was observed a single time. The chain carries TRBV27 and TRBJ2-3, with 7 bases that match TRBD1. CDR1 and CDR2 (germline): MNHEY, SMNVEV (reference sequence). CDR3 length: 14 amino acids. The V segment lost 7 bases and the J segment 2 bases; nucleotides outside the gene matches: 6. The CDR3 sequence: CASTQDRFTDTQYF. CDR3 DNA: TGTGCCAGCACACAGGACAGGTTCACAGATACGCAGTATTTT.

There are a few counts of this clone. The chain links TRBV6-5 to TRBJ1-4; D perhaps matches TRBD1 (6 bases). This CDR3 spans 13 amino acids. Trimming took 6 bases from V and 4 from J, leaving 9 bases between them. The germline CDR1 and CDR2 sequences are MNHEY and SVGAGI. CDR3 amino acids: CASRGHSNEKLFF. For the CDR3, the DNA is TGTGCCAGCAGGGGACACAGTAATGAAAAACTGTTTTTT.

This chain connects TRBV19 to TRBJ1-5, with D possibly being TRBD1 (5 bases). The CDR3 consists of 17 residues. Trimming cost V 5 bases and J 0 bases, with 17 bases left between them. CDR1 is LNHDA and CDR2 is SQIVND in the germline V gene (reference sequence). As DNA, the CDR3 is TGTGCCAGTAGTTGGGGGGACCTAGCGAGTAGCAATCAGCCCCAGCATTTT. Translating gives CASSWGDLASSNQPQHF.

This clone has only a few counts. J is TRBJ2-7 and V is TRBV7-9; 9 bases align to TRBD1. The CDR3 is made up of 14 amino acids. The V gene end was trimmed by 5 bases and the J gene end by 3 bases; junction bases not matched to a gene: 5. Germline V gene data show CDR1 as SEHNR and CDR2 as FQNEAQ (reference sequence). Here the CDR3 DNA reads TGTGCCAGCAGCCCCCGGGACAGGGTCTACGAGCAGTACTTC. Encoded protein: CASSPRDRVYEQYF.